This T cell receptor beta chain was captured in a study of molecular identifiers for immune sequencing clone quantification. Looking at the study overall: Across replicate runs, RNA obtained from approximately 20,000 or 100,000 naive CD8 cells was divided into five, with four undergoing sequencing. Study-level findings and limits: Sharing of a barcode by identical TCR molecules could cause highly expanded clone sizes to be underestimated.

Sorting recovered naive CD8 T cells on a CD8+CD4-CCR7+CD45RA+ profile. The V and J ends lost 4 bases and 5 bases, in that order; junction bases with no gene match: 5. The CDR3 runs 14 residues. Per the germline V gene, CDR1 is LGHNA and CDR2 is YSLEER. This clonotype was counted at least ten times. The antigen is unknown. TCRdb re-analysed the PCR reads in MiXCR, keeping a single row per CDR3 protein. This sample yields approximately 670,000 distinct CDR3 sequences, of which around 20% are seen a single time; around 0.9% belongs to the top ten. This TCR was sampled from a human donor in good health. Some libraries in this study had Jurkat cell RNA spiked in. Sequences were obtained from naive CD8+ T cells from blood, with Jurkat cell RNA spiked in. Subset meaning: FACS-sorted CD8+CD4-CCR7+CD45RA+ naive T cells. The genes are TRBV4-3 and TRBJ2-3, with 8 bases fitting TRBD1. CDR3 region: CASSRTGSLDTQYF. CDR3 nucleotide sequence: TGCGCCAGCAGCCGGACAGGGAGTTTAGATACGCAGTATTTT.